A selection of T cell receptor beta chains follows, all from one sample in a study of blood T cell repertoires in COVID-19. Using immunoSEQ multiplex PCR, the repertoire was profiled, and TCRdb retains in-frame clones only, with some absent. In the table there are roughly 110,000 clones, around 78% of which are singletons. Sequencing was done on a sample of peripheral blood. All receptors come from an elderly man with COVID-19, enrolled during active disease. The conserved cysteine and the conserved F or W are not part of the CDR3 here. D genes are given only for firm matches.

v_gene | d_gene | CDR3aa
TRBV21-1 | - | ASSKELGGNQETQY
TRBV4-2 | TRBD1 | ASSQEETGGSYEQY
TRBV18 | - | ASSPDRDYGYT
TRBV7-9 | TRBD1 | ASSLSGGPETQY
TRBV10-3 | TRBD1 | AISEVTGGGGNQPQH
TRBV10-3 | TRBD2 | AISESREGLADTQY
TRBV7-9 | - | ASSLESVHSYTEAF
TRBV6-2/TRBV6-3 | - | ASNPRQDYEQY
TRBV7-3 | - | ASSQSGTGELF
TRBV5-1 | TRBD1 | ASSPTGINQPQH
TRBV5-1 | - | ASSSGGGGGHNEQF
TRBV10-1 | - | ASSGAGFTGELF
TRBV14 | - | ASSQDALNNEQF
TRBV7-2 | TRBD1 | ATEPGQLTEAF
TRBV6-1 | - | ASSEAPPQISNQPQH
TRBV28 | TRBD1 | ASSFKGQTGYEQY
TRBV13 | - | ASSGDSLSTDTQY
TRBV6-5 | - | ASRPWTATNEKLF
TRBV7-9 | TRBD1 | ASSFGTGARETQY
TRBV15 | TRBD2 | ATSRDHTEYSGVVGEQY
TRBV19 | - | ASSPIPSVDSYNEQF
TRBV2 | TRBD1 | ASKGTGGGQPQH
TRBV28 | TRBD1 | ASSFRRGRAPLYEQY
TRBV7-7 | - | ASSLASFNRVRVGYSNQPQH